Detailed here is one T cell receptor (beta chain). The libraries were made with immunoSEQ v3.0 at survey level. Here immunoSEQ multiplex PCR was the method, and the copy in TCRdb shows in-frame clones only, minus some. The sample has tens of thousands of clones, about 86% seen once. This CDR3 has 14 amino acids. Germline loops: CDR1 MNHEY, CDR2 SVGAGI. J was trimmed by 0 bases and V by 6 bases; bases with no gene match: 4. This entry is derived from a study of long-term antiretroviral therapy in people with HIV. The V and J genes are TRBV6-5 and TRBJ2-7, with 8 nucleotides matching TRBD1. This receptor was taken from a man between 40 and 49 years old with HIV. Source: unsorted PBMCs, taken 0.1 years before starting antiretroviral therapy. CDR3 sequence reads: CASRPGTGSYEQYF. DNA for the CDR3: TGTGCCAGCAGGCCCGGGACAGGCTCCTACGAGCAGTACTTC.